What follows is one T cell receptor (beta chain) and its context. It has no known antigen specificity. It has no much larger one-base neighbor in the sample; base qualities were not kept. This entry is derived from a study of blood T cell repertoires in COVID-19 (dated by TCRdb to 2018 to 2021). About the investigation overall: Collaborator samples came from the United States, Italy and Spain and covered acute and convalescent phases of COVID-19. The prospective study material was composed of cDNA or gDNA derived from T cells, B-cell-depleted T cells, or PBMCs. Deeply sampled blood TCRbeta repertoires from subjects exposed to, actively infected with, or recovered from COVID-19 were included in the dataset. The repertoires were made available in a free public database intended to serve as a resource for research on the immune response to SARS-CoV-2. The samples were drawn from the first 160 participants of the ongoing ImmuneRACE study and from 1,254 subjects provided by 6 global collaborators. Sample metadata almost always included a de-identified subject ID, COVID-19 status, age in years and sex. Where available, HLA class I and class II types were obtained from metadata supplied by the sample provider rather than from assay-based typing. Findings and caveats that apply to the study as a whole: How much clinical and demographic metadata was included differed by source and by participant, and the metadata was provided uncurated.

From its cysteine to its phenylalanine, the CDR3 spans 15 amino acids. The read is trimmed to its CDR3 DNA, 45 bases read in frame from base 1. V is cut by 1 base and J by 4 bases, and the space between the germline ends is 14 bases. The germline V gene supplies CDR1 SGHAT and CDR2 FQNNGV. The immunoSEQ Assay, a bias-controlled multiplex PCR, was used to amplify TCRbeta CDR3 regions from genomic DNA. The published analysis was carried out like this. Nucleated cell counts per sample were estimated from amplification of reference gene primers within the assay. Sequence reads were collapsed and filtered to measure the absolute abundance of every unique TCRbeta CDR3 rearrangement. Productive Simpson clonality was computed per sample as the square root of Simpson's diversity index over productive rearrangements. The clones in this table, taken by TCRdb from immuneACCESS, are in-frame only. Not every clone is retained; where verified, under half of the shortfall comes from an unresolved V gene, and the cause of the rest is unknown. The DNA was the basis for D and trimming; V, J and clone size are from that table. For this sample there are about 110,000 clones; about 90% appear just once. In total, the top ten clones hold 4% to 5% of the sample.

Whole blood was collected in K2EDTA tubes by collaborating institutions according to the institutions' own protocols. For TCRbeta analysis, collaborators shipped samples in one of three forms: frozen whole blood, isolated PBMCs, or DNA extracted from either of those sample types. This TCR was recovered from a human donor in a cohort sampled during active COVID-19. Source material: peripheral blood. The V and J segments used are TRBV11-2 and TRBJ2-7; TRBD1 is perhaps the D gene, given 6 matching bases. For the CDR3, the sequence is CASSLGTEITYEQYF. The DNA reads TGTGCCAGCAGCTTAGGGACAGAGATCACTTACGAGCAGTACTTC.